Listed below are T cell receptor beta chains from one sample, sequenced in a study of blood T cell repertoires in COVID-19. Assay: immunoSEQ multiplex PCR; the TCRdb copy retains only in-frame clones and omits some. The sample contains approximately 130,000 clones, approximately 87% of which appear only once. Sequencing was performed on peripheral blood. These receptor sequences come from a man aged 55 to 70 with acute or convalescent COVID-19. Both conserved end residues are part of each CDR3. The D gene is left open where the match is weak. Clone sizes are given selectively: once, few, many, or a class where the clone is expanded.

cdr3_length: 12
j_call: TRBJ2-3
d_call: -
clone_size: -
v_call: TRBV7-2
cdr3_nt: TGTGCCAGCAGCTTCTTCGGAGATACGCAGTATTTT
cdr3_aa: CASSFFGDTQYF

cdr3_length: 12
j_call: TRBJ1-4
d_call: -
clone_size: -
v_call: TRBV28
cdr3_nt: TGTGCCAGCAGACCAGGGGTTGAAAAACTGTTTTTT
cdr3_aa: CASRPGVEKLFF

cdr3_length: 14
j_call: TRBJ2-1
d_call: TRBD2
clone_size: -
v_call: TRBV28
cdr3_nt: TGTGCCAGCATCACTAGCGGTTCCTACAATGAGCAGTTCTTC
cdr3_aa: CASITSGSYNEQFF

cdr3_length: 16
j_call: TRBJ2-2
d_call: TRBD2
clone_size: -
v_call: TRBV9
cdr3_nt: TGTGCCAGCAGCGGCTGGGGAGGGGTAACGACCGGGGAGCTGTTTTTT
cdr3_aa: CASSGWGGVTTGELFF

cdr3_length: 14
j_call: TRBJ2-1
d_call: -
clone_size: -
v_call: TRBV5-1
cdr3_nt: TGCGCCAGCAGCTTGGGACAGAAAAACAATGAGCAGTTCTTC
cdr3_aa: CASSLGQKNNEQFF

cdr3_length: 15
j_call: TRBJ2-1
d_call: -
clone_size: -
v_call: TRBV7-9
cdr3_nt: TGTGCCAGCAGCTACTCTAGCGCTTCCTACAATGAGCAGTTCTTC
cdr3_aa: CASSYSSASYNEQFF

cdr3_length: 12
j_call: TRBJ2-7
d_call: TRBD1
clone_size: few
v_call: TRBV12-3/TRBV12-4
cdr3_nt: TGTGCCAGCAGTGGGGACAGGGACGAGCAGTACTTC
cdr3_aa: CASSGDRDEQYF

cdr3_length: 14
j_call: TRBJ2-3
d_call: -
clone_size: -
v_call: TRBV7-9
cdr3_nt: TGTGCCAGCAGCTTAGTTTCTAGCGCAGATACGCAGTATTTT
cdr3_aa: CASSLVSSADTQYF

cdr3_length: 15
j_call: TRBJ1-1
d_call: -
clone_size: -
v_call: TRBV28
cdr3_nt: TGTGCCAGCAGTTTGGTGAACAGGTTGGGTACTGAAGCTTTCTTT
cdr3_aa: CASSLVNRLGTEAFF

cdr3_length: 14
j_call: TRBJ1-6
d_call: TRBD1
clone_size: -
v_call: TRBV2
cdr3_nt: TGTGCCAGCAGACGGGACAGGGAAGGATCACCCCTCCACTTT
cdr3_aa: CASRRDREGSPLHF

cdr3_length: 14
j_call: TRBJ1-1
d_call: -
clone_size: -
v_call: TRBV28
cdr3_nt: TGTGCCAGCAGTTTAGCAGGTATGAACACTGAAGCTTTCTTT
cdr3_aa: CASSLAGMNTEAFF

cdr3_length: 10
j_call: TRBJ2-1
d_call: -
clone_size: -
v_call: TRBV10-1
cdr3_nt: TGCGCCAGCCTCGGGACAGAGCAGTTCTTC
cdr3_aa: CASLGTEQFF

cdr3_length: 14
j_call: TRBJ2-2
d_call: -
clone_size: -
v_call: TRBV6-5
cdr3_nt: TGTGCCAGCAGTTATGGACAGAAAACCGGGGAGCTGTTTTTT
cdr3_aa: CASSYGQKTGELFF

cdr3_length: 16
j_call: TRBJ2-3
d_call: TRBD2
clone_size: -
v_call: TRBV28
cdr3_nt: TGTGCCAGCAGCCTGACTAGCGGGGCTATCACAGATACGCAGTATTTT
cdr3_aa: CASSLTSGAITDTQYF

cdr3_length: 16
j_call: TRBJ1-3
d_call: TRBD1
clone_size: -
v_call: TRBV5-1
cdr3_nt: TGCGCCAGCAGCTTGGTTGGGACAGGGTTCGGAAACACCATATATTTT
cdr3_aa: CASSLVGTGFGNTIYF

cdr3_length: 16
j_call: TRBJ2-1
d_call: -
clone_size: -
v_call: TRBV18
cdr3_nt: TGTGCCAGCTCACCCCCGTCCGGGACAAAAAACAATGAGCAGTTCTTC
cdr3_aa: CASSPPSGTKNNEQFF

cdr3_length: 15
j_call: TRBJ1-5
d_call: -
clone_size: once
v_call: TRBV16
cdr3_nt: TGTGCCAGCAGCCAATTACAGGGAGATGGGCAGCCCCAGCATTTT
cdr3_aa: CASSQLQGDGQPQHF

cdr3_length: 17
j_call: TRBJ2-2
d_call: TRBD2
clone_size: -
v_call: TRBV18
cdr3_nt: TGTGCCAGCTCACCCCCCGGGACTAGCGGCAACACCGGGGAGCTGTTTTTT
cdr3_aa: CASSPPGTSGNTGELFF

cdr3_length: 11
j_call: TRBJ1-1
d_call: -
clone_size: -
v_call: TRBV1
cdr3_nt: TGCACCCGAGGTGTTAAGACTGAAGCTTTCTTT
cdr3_aa: CTRGVKTEAFF

cdr3_length: 15
j_call: TRBJ1-2
d_call: TRBD1
clone_size: -
v_call: TRBV7-3
cdr3_nt: TGTGCCAGCAGCTTAGGGACAGGTACAAGCTATGGCTACACCTTC
cdr3_aa: CASSLGTGTSYGYTF

cdr3_length: 13
j_call: TRBJ1-2
d_call: -
clone_size: -
v_call: TRBV5-5
cdr3_nt: TGTGCCAGCAGCTTGCTAACAGACTATGGCTACACCTTC
cdr3_aa: CASSLLTDYGYTF

cdr3_length: 16
j_call: TRBJ1-4
d_call: TRBD1
clone_size: -
v_call: TRBV7-9
cdr3_nt: TGTGCCAGCAGCCAACATAGGGGGCCAAGGGATGAAAAACTGTTTTTT
cdr3_aa: CASSQHRGPRDEKLFF

cdr3_length: 13
j_call: TRBJ2-7
d_call: TRBD1
clone_size: -
v_call: TRBV19
cdr3_nt: TGTGCCAGTAGCAGGACAGGGGTCCACGAGCAGTACTTC
cdr3_aa: CASSRTGVHEQYF

cdr3_length: 13
j_call: TRBJ1-1
d_call: -
clone_size: few
v_call: TRBV5-1
cdr3_nt: TGCGCCAGCAGCCTACAGGGGAACACTGAAGCTTTCTTT
cdr3_aa: CASSLQGNTEAFF

cdr3_length: 15
j_call: TRBJ2-5
d_call: -
clone_size: -
v_call: TRBV4-3
cdr3_nt: TGCGCCAGCAGTCAAGGGGGGGGGAACCAAGAGACCCAGTACTTC
cdr3_aa: CASSQGGGNQETQYF

cdr3_length: 12
j_call: TRBJ2-5
d_call: TRBD2
clone_size: -
v_call: TRBV28
cdr3_nt: TGTGCCTCGGGGGGGTCGTTGGAGACCCAGTACTTC
cdr3_aa: CASGGSLETQYF

cdr3_length: 13
j_call: TRBJ1-2
d_call: -
clone_size: -
v_call: TRBV27
cdr3_nt: TGTGCCAGCAGTTTATCCCCTCAGGATCGCTACACCTTC
cdr3_aa: CASSLSPQDRYTF

cdr3_length: 13
j_call: TRBJ2-6
d_call: -
clone_size: -
v_call: TRBV5-4
cdr3_nt: TGTGCCAGCACCCCTTCTGGGGCCAACGTCCTGACTTTC
cdr3_aa: CASTPSGANVLTF